The clone carrying this TCR beta chain was seen a few times. Its target is not known. There are 14 residues in the CDR3. The germline V gene encodes CDR1 SGHDT and CDR2 YYEEEE. V shed 2 bases and J shed 2 bases, with 11 bases lying between them. TCRdb reprocessed the 5' RACE reads via MiXCR and lists one record per CDR3 protein. The sample has 150,000 to 200,000 distinct CDR3 sequences, roughly 31% seen once. This sample is drawn from a study of T-cell memory formation after mild COVID-19. Findings of the study overall: Most CD4+ clones that shrank were in CM and EM, while CD8+ ones turned up in EMRA.

The sample was PBMCs or a T cell subset sorted from them (not recorded which). The chain links TRBV5-6 to TRBJ2-7; D may correspond to TRBD1 or TRBD2 (5 bases each). The origin of this receptor is an adult woman who had mild COVID-19 (a few samples of this study predate the infection). Cell type and time point are not known. The CDR3 DNA is TGTGCCAGCAGCTTTTGGGACGCTACCTACGAGCAGTACTTC. This encodes CASSFWDATYEQYF.